These T cell receptor beta chains were read from a single sample in a study of cytomegalovirus exposure and HLA in healthy donors. Sequencing used immunoSEQ multiplex PCR; TCRdb keeps in-frame clones, though not all of them. The profile shows hundreds of thousands of clones, around nine tenths of them singletons. The sample consisted of PBMCs. These receptors all stem from a woman between 18 and 29 years old in good health and CMV-seronegative. The CDR3 runs from the conserved cysteine through the conserved F or W. Each record gives: CDR3 protein, CDR3 DNA, clone size, V gene, J gene, D gene. The D gene is left open where the match is weak. Only part of the rows carry a size: once, few, many, or a class if the clone is expanded.

CASSQDISDTQPQHF	TGCGCCAGCAGCCAAGATATTAGTGATACCCAGCCCCAGCATTTT	.	TRBV4-3	TRBJ1-5	.
CASMLGLGSPNEQFF	TGTGCCAGCATGTTGGGCCTCGGGAGCCCTAATGAGCAGTTCTTC	.	TRBV27	TRBJ2-1	.
CASSLFDRGGGNTIYF	TGTGCCAGCAGTTTATTTGACCGGGGGGGAGGAAACACCATATATTTT	.	TRBV28	TRBJ1-3	.
CASNPQGSNQPQHF	TGTGCCAGCAACCCTCAGGGTAGCAATCAGCCCCAGCATTTT	.	TRBV28	TRBJ1-5	.
CASSSLSTGYNEQFF	TGTGCCAGCAGCTCCCTATCGACAGGCTACAATGAGCAGTTCTTC	.	TRBV11-2	TRBJ2-1	.
CASMGGLGGEQFF	TGTGCCAGCATGGGCGGGTTAGGGGGTGAGCAGTTCTTC	.	TRBV28	TRBJ2-1	.
CASSLEGIRTEAFF	TGCGCCAGCAGCTTGGAGGGGATCAGGACTGAAGCTTTCTTT	.	TRBV5-1	TRBJ1-1	.
CASSLSTSALAPSYEQYF	TGTGCCAGCAGTTTATCCACTAGCGCACTGGCCCCATCCTACGAGCAGTACTTC	.	TRBV28	TRBJ2-7	TRBD2
CASRLVLFNNEQFF	TGCGCCAGCAGGTTGGTCCTATTCAACAATGAGCAGTTCTTC	.	TRBV5-1	TRBJ2-1	.
CASRRDQETQYF	TGTGCCAGCAGACGAGATCAAGAGACCCAGTACTTC	.	TRBV6-1	TRBJ2-5	.
CAWSFLGTGVTEAFF	TGTGCCTGGAGTTTTCTTGGGACAGGGGTCACCGAAGCTTTCTTT	.	TRBV30	TRBJ1-1	TRBD1
CASPSWVRDQPQHF	TGCGCCAGCCCCTCGTGGGTGAGGGATCAGCCCCAGCATTTT	once	TRBV5-1	TRBJ1-5	.
CASSLQGARIDTQYF	TGCGCCAGCAGCCTACAGGGGGCGCGGATAGATACGCAGTATTTT	.	TRBV5-1	TRBJ2-3	TRBD1
CASRPAGGHEQFF	TGTGCCAGCAGACCAGCGGGAGGGCATGAGCAGTTCTTC	.	TRBV25-1	TRBJ2-1	TRBD2
CAWGNGVGGGYTF	TGTGCCTGGGGGAACGGGGTGGGAGGAGGCTACACCTTC	.	TRBV30	TRBJ1-2	.
CAGTSDSYEQYF	TGTGCCGGAACTAGCGACTCCTACGAGCAGTACTTC	.	TRBV2	TRBJ2-7	TRBD2
CASKRVVEAFF	TGTGCCAGCAAGAGGGTTGTCGAAGCTTTCTTT	.	TRBV2	TRBJ1-1	.
CASSLVRNTEAFF	TGTGCCAGCAGCTTGGTCAGGAACACTGAAGCTTTCTTT	once	TRBV5-4	TRBJ1-1	.
CATVEDKFYEQYF	TGTGCCACCGTCGAGGACAAGTTCTACGAGCAGTACTTC	.	TRBV15	TRBJ2-7	.
CASSETSGRGEQYF	TGCGCCAGCAGTGAGACTAGCGGGAGAGGCGAGCAGTACTTC	.	TRBV10-1	TRBJ2-7	TRBD2
CASSPGVGPGELFF	TGTGCCAGCAGTCCAGGGGTGGGTCCCGGGGAGCTGTTTTTT	.	TRBV27	TRBJ2-2	.
CASCIGADTQYF	TGCGCCAGCTGCATAGGAGCAGATACGCAGTATTTT	.	TRBV10-2	TRBJ2-3	.